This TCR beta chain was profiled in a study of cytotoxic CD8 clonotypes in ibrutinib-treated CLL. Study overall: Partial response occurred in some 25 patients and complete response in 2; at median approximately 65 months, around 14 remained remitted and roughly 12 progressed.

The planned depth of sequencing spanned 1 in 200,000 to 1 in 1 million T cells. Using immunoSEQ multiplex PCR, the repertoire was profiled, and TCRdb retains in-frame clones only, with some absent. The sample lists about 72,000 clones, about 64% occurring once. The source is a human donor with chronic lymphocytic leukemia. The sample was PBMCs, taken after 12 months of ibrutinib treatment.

As DNA, the CDR3 is TGCAGCGGCCAGGGTGATGAGCAGTTCTTC. Translating it yields CSGQGDEQFF. The chain links TRBV29-1 to TRBJ2-1, with D tentatively TRBD1 (5 bases). Germline V gene lookup returns CDR1 SQVTM and CDR2 ANQGSEA. The V gene lost 7 bases and the J gene lost 8 bases, with 9 bases spanning the gap. The CDR3 totals 10 residues.